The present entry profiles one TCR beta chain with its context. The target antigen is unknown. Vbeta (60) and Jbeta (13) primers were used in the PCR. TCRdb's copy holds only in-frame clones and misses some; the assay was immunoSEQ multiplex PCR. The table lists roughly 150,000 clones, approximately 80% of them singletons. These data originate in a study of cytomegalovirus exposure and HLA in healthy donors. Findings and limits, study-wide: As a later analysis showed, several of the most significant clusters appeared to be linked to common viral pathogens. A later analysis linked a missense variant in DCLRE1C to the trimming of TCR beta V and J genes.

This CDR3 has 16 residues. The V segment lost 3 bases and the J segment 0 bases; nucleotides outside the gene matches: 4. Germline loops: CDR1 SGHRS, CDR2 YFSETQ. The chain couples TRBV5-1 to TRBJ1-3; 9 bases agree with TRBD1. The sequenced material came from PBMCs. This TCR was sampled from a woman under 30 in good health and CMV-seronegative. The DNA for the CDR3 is TGCGCCAGCAGCTGGGGGACAGGGAGCTCTGGAAACACCATATATTTT. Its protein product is CASSWGTGSSGNTIYF.